The rows below give T cell receptor beta chains drawn from one sample of a study of a mutant IDH1 vaccine in newly diagnosed glioma. Clones were read by immunoSEQ multiplex PCR, and TCRdb kept only the in-frame ones, dropping some. The sample includes over 30,000 clones, roughly 90% seen only once; the top ten take 4% to 6%. Antigen specificity for these receptors is unknown. Source: PBMCs, taken from a glioma patient whose treatment included an IDH1 peptide vaccine. Receptors were obtained from a woman aged 40 to 50 with glioma. Each CDR3 is given with its conserved first and last residue. D genes are given only for firm matches. Clone size is shown for a subset of rows, as once, few, many or a class of expanded clone.

J gene	clone size	D gene	V gene	CDR3 DNA	CDR3 protein
TRBJ2-3	.	.	TRBV6-4	TGTGCCAGCAGTGACTCCTTCACAGATACGCAGTATTTT	CASSDSFTDTQYF
TRBJ2-7	.	.	TRBV6-1	TGTGCCAGCGCCTGGCAGGGACCGGGGGAGCAGTACTTC	CASAWQGPGEQYF
TRBJ1-2	.	.	TRBV5-4	TGTGCCAGCAGCTTTCGCCGGGACACCTCCTATGGCTACACCTTC	CASSFRRDTSYGYTF
TRBJ2-2	.	TRBD1	TRBV9	TGTGCCAGCAGCGGTCGACAGGGGGTTAACACCGGGGAGCTGTTTTTT	CASSGRQGVNTGELFF
TRBJ2-2	.	.	TRBV15	TGTGCCACTTGGGACGGCCAGGCCGGGGAGCTGTTTTTT	CATWDGQAGELFF
TRBJ1-1	.	.	TRBV27	TGTGCCAGCAGTATCCTACAGAACACTGAAGCTTTCTTT	CASSILQNTEAFF
TRBJ2-3	.	.	TRBV5-4	TGTGCCAGCAGCGACGGGTCGGGATATGGGGATACGCAGTATTTT	CASSDGSGYGDTQYF
TRBJ1-5	.	.	TRBV5-4	TGTGCCAGCAGCGTTGGCCCGGAGGGGAGTCAGCCCCAGCATTTT	CASSVGPEGSQPQHF
TRBJ1-1	.	.	TRBV15	TGTGCCACCAGCAGAGATGGCGGAAACACTGAAGCTTTCTTT	CATSRDGGNTEAFF
TRBJ1-5	.	.	TRBV6-1	TGTGCCAGCAGTAAACAGAGAATAAGCAATCAGCCCCAGCATTTT	CASSKQRISNQPQHF
TRBJ2-3	.	.	TRBV18	TGTGCCAGCTCGCTAGGGACTACAGATACGCAGTATTTT	CASSLGTTDTQYF
TRBJ2-4	once	TRBD2	TRBV7-2	TGTGCCAGCAGCCCCCGGGACTACACCAAAAACATTCAGTACTTC	CASSPRDYTKNIQYF
TRBJ2-2	.	.	TRBV13	TGTGCCAGCAGCCCAACAGGGATTGACACCGGGGAGCTGTTTTTT	CASSPTGIDTGELFF
TRBJ1-1	once	.	TRBV7-9	TGTGCCAGCAGCTTAATGGGAAACACTGAAGCTTTCTTT	CASSLMGNTEAFF
TRBJ1-5	.	TRBD1	TRBV7-9	TGTGCCAGCAGCAAGGGACAGGACAATCAGCCCCAGCATTTT	CASSKGQDNQPQHF
TRBJ2-1	.	TRBD2	TRBV29-1	TGCAGCGTTGGCGGAGCGGGGGCGACGGATGAGCAGTTCTTC	CSVGGAGATDEQFF
TRBJ1-2	.	.	TRBV6-5	TGTGCCAGCAGTTACTCCAGGGTAGATGGCTACACCTTC	CASSYSRVDGYTF
TRBJ1-5	.	TRBD1	TRBV13	TGTGCCAGCAGCACCCGGACAGGGGGCGATCAGCCCCAGCATTTT	CASSTRTGGDQPQHF
TRBJ2-2	.	TRBD1	TRBV4-3	TGCGCCAGCAGCCAAATTGGGACAGCTAACACCGGGGAGCTGTTTTTT	CASSQIGTANTGELFF
TRBJ1-2	.	.	TRBV4-3	TGCGCCAGCAGCCAAGATTCGGGGAAGGCCCTATACGGCTACACCTTC	CASSQDSGKALYGYTF
TRBJ2-7	.	TRBD1	TRBV5-1	TGCGCCAGCAGCCGGACAGGGAAGAGCCACGAGCAGTACTTC	CASSRTGKSHEQYF
TRBJ2-2	.	.	TRBV30	TGTGCCTGGAGTGTACTTTTGGGGGCAACGAACACCGGGGAGCTGTTTTTT	CAWSVLLGATNTGELFF
TRBJ2-7	once	.	TRBV2	TGTGCCAGCAGAAGGGGGGACAGTACCTACGAGCAGTACTTC	CASRRGDSTYEQYF
TRBJ1-5	.	.	TRBV4-1	TGCGCCAGCAGCCAAGTTGGGTTTCAGCCCCAGCATTTT	CASSQVGFQPQHF
TRBJ1-1	.	TRBD1	TRBV29-1	TGCAGCTTTTGTGGACAGGGAGTCGCTGAAGCTTTCTTT	CSFCGQGVAEAFF
TRBJ1-1	.	TRBD1	TRBV5-4	TGTGCAACTGAACAGGGGGTGAACACTGAAGCTTTCTTT	CATEQGVNTEAFF
TRBJ2-7	.	.	TRBV5-1	TGCGCCAGCAGCTTAAGCCCGGGCTCCTACGAGCAGTACTTC	CASSLSPGSYEQYF
TRBJ2-1	.	TRBD2	TRBV5-1	TGCGCCAGCAGCCCGGTCTTCGCGGCGGGGGGCTACAATGAGCAGTTCTTC	CASSPVFAAGGYNEQFF
TRBJ2-1	.	TRBD2	TRBV6-5	TGTGCCAGTTCGGGGGGATACAATGAGCAGTTCTTC	CASSGGYNEQFF
TRBJ2-1	.	.	TRBV15	TGTGCCACCAGCAGCCCCTATAATGAGCAGTTCTTC	CATSSPYNEQFF
TRBJ1-1	.	.	TRBV19	TGTGCCAGTAGTATCCGGGAATCCGCTGAAGCTTTCTTT	CASSIRESAEAFF
TRBJ2-5	.	TRBD2	TRBV2	TGTGCCAGTTTCTCCCCGCAGCGGGGGAGACAAGAGACCCAGTACTTC	CASFSPQRGRQETQYF
TRBJ2-5	once	.	TRBV4-1	TGCGCCAGCAGCCAAGGCCCCGCGGGGCCTCAAGAGACCCAGTACTTC	CASSQGPAGPQETQYF
TRBJ2-7	.	TRBD2	TRBV14	TGTGCCAGCAGCCAACTCAGGACTAGCGGGGTTGGCGAGCAGTACTTC	CASSQLRTSGVGEQYF
TRBJ1-1	.	TRBD1	TRBV6-6	TGTGCCAGCAGTTACGGGACAGGGAATGAAGCTTTCTTT	CASSYGTGNEAFF
TRBJ1-2	.	TRBD1	TRBV25-1	TGTGCCAGCAGTGACCCCGAGGGACAGGGATACTATGGCTACACCTTC	CASSDPEGQGYYGYTF
TRBJ2-2	.	.	TRBV4-1	TGCGCCAGCAGCCCCGGGACACCGAACACCGGGGAGCTGTTTTTT	CASSPGTPNTGELFF
TRBJ2-7	.	TRBD1	TRBV6-5	TGTGCCAGCAGTTACTCGGGACAGGGGGGCAGGTACGAGCAGTACTTC	CASSYSGQGGRYEQYF
TRBJ2-6	.	.	TRBV5-6	TGTGCCAGCTGTACCGGGACAACTCTCTCTGGGGCCAACGTCCTGACTTTC	CASCTGTTLSGANVLTF
TRBJ2-1	.	.	TRBV10-3	TGTGCCATCAACTCTCCTCCCGCCAATGAGCAGTTCTTC	CAINSPPANEQFF
TRBJ2-6	.	.	TRBV5-1	TGCGCCAGCAGCGGAACAGGTGGGGCCAACGTCCTGACTTTC	CASSGTGGANVLTF
TRBJ2-1	.	.	TRBV6-1	TGTGCCAGCAGTGCGGGGGCGAGCTCCTACAATGAGCAGTTCTTC	CASSAGASSYNEQFF